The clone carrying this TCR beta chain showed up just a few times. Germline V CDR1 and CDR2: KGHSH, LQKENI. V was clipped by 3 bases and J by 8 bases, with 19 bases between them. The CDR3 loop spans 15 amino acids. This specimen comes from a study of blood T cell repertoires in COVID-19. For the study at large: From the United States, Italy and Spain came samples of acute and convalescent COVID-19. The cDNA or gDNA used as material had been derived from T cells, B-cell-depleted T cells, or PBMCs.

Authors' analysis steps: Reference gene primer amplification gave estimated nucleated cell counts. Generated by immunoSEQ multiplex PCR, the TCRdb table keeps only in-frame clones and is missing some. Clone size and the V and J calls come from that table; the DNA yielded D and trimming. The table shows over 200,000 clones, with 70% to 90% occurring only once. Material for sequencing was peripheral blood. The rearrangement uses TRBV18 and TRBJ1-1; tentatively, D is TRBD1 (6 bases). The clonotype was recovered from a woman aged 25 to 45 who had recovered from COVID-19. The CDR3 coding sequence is TGTGCCAGCTCACCCATCGTGGGGGCTAGATTAGAAGCTTTCTTT. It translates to CASSPIVGARLEAFF.